The 2 T cell receptor beta chains below were found in one sample sequenced in a study of cytomegalovirus exposure and HLA in healthy donors. Primers included in the PCR were 60 Vbeta and 13 Jbeta primers. Libraries were prepared by immunoSEQ multiplex PCR; TCRdb keeps only in-frame clonotypes and omits some of them. The table shows 150,000 to 180,000 clones, with 80% occurring only once. The sample taken for sequencing was PBMCs. Receptors originate from a man aged 25 to 40 in good health and CMV-seropositive.

Of note for this clone: Its ends do not fully match the called genes, so a read error is possible. The rearrangement joins TRBV15 to TRBJ2-7, with 7 nucleotides matching TRBD2. The CDR3 consists of 16 residues. Looked up from germline, CDR1 is LNHNV and CDR2 is YYDKDF (reference sequence). The CDR3, as DNA: TGTGCCACCAGCAGAGGGGGGGGGAGTACCTCCCACGAGCAGTACTTC. Protein: CATSRGGGSTSHEQYF.

The chain employs TRBV28 and TRBJ2-1; 11 bases map to TRBD2. V shed 1 base and J 12 bases; nucleotides not matched to a gene: 11. The CDR3 spans 16 residues. Germline assignment: CDR1 MDHEN and CDR2 SYDVKM. The CDR3 DNA follows: TGTGCCAGCAGTTTATTTATAGCGGGAGGGCCGGGTGGGCAGTTCTTC. Translation: CASSLFIAGGPGGQFF.